There are many counts of the clone carrying this T cell receptor (beta chain). The antigen is not known. This specimen comes from a study of blood T cells in healthy people across ages. Points from the study as a whole: Researchers said unsorted PBMCs prevented a conclusive naive versus antigen-experienced comparison.

This CDR3 has 15 residues. The germline V gene has CDR1 SEHNR and CDR2 FQNEAQ (reference sequence). J lost 7 bases, V lost 5 bases, and 6 bases had no gene match. It was with a sample-barcoded 5' primer and a J-beta primer mix that a second PCR of about 6 to 11 cycles was run. TCRdb passed the 5' RACE reads through MiXCR, listing each CDR3 protein once. The table shows hundreds of thousands of distinct CDR3 sequences, with about 30% occurring only once. V and J are TRBV7-9 and TRBJ1-4, with 11 bases aligning to TRBD1. The sequenced material came from blood. This clonotype originated in a woman over 75 in good health. Here the CDR3 DNA reads TGTGCCAGCAGCCCGGGGACAGGGGGTACTGAAAAACTGTTTTTT. Amino acids: CASSPGTGGTEKLFF.